The rows below give T cell receptor beta chains drawn from one sample of a study of control samples from healthy donors and cancer patients. Repertoires were generated with immunoSEQ multiplex PCR, while TCRdb's copy carries only in-frame clones and drops some. The sample records under 450,000 clones, around nine tenths being singletons. The sample taken for sequencing was PBMCs. All receptors derive from a man aged 40-49 years with head and neck cancer. CDR3s leave out the opening cysteine and the closing phenylalanine or tryptophan.

>TRBV2|TRBJ2-5
ASSEEGGQETQY
>TRBV14|TRBJ1-2
ASSPETGVGYT
>TRBV7-8|TRBJ1-4
ASSLVGQGRAENEKLF
>TRBV30|TRBJ2-1
AWGQGAGGGPYNEQF
>TRBV4-1|TRBJ2-7
ASSLQQGYEQY
>TRBV5-1|TRBJ2-2
ASSLANRVGTGELF
>TRBV19|TRBJ2-4
ASSFPGVSVAKNIQY
>TRBV4-3|TRBJ2-2
ASSSVYRGLKSELF
>TRBV10-2|TRBJ2-2
ASSEPGLAGYAGELF
>TRBV3-1/TRBV3-2|TRBJ1-5
ASLQGYSNQPQH
>TRBV2|TRBJ2-1
ASSGDPSPLNEQF
>TRBV19|TRBJ1-5
ASSTYRGSNQPQH
>TRBV6-5|TRBJ2-3
ASRKLLAGPDTQY
>TRBV4-2|TRBJ1-5
ASSQELETQPQH
>TRBV11-2|TRBJ1-1
ASSPGGGRTEAF
>TRBV7-9|TRBJ2-7
ASSPSGTYEQY
>TRBV11-2|TRBJ2-2
ASSLLGRNTGELF
>TRBV5-1|TRBJ1-1
ASSLGGTGSEAF
>TRBV28|TRBJ1-1
ASSSPLGGEWTEAF
>TRBV5-1|TRBJ2-7
ASSFGDSYEQY
>TRBV28|TRBJ1-4
ASCPLGFEEKLF
>TRBV2|TRBJ1-2
ASRDSWRNYGYT
>TRBV6-5|TRBJ1-1
ASSPGLLNTEAF
>TRBV7-2|TRBJ2-3
ASSFRGDTDTQY
>TRBV4-1|TRBJ1-4
ASSHPNQGRREKLF
>TRBV5-4|TRBJ2-5
ASSLDPDRVATQY
>TRBV7-9|TRBJ1-1
ASSLRASRTANTEAF
>TRBV10-3|TRBJ2-1
AISESSDTHNEQF
>TRBV9|TRBJ1-1
ASSPGQGFTEAF
>TRBV5-1|TRBJ1-6
ASSPLGNSPLH
>TRBV30|TRBJ2-5
AWSVLTGETQY
>TRBV3-1/TRBV3-2|TRBJ2-7
ASRKREGSSYEQY
>TRBV5-6|TRBJ1-3
ASSILGHLSGNTIY
>TRBV5-1|TRBJ2-1
ASSLGLAGGDEQF
>TRBV7-8|TRBJ1-2
ASSLSGLTMGAAYGYT
>TRBV11-2|TRBJ2-3
ASSHGTGNTDTQY
>TRBV9|TRBJ2-2
ASSVLTSTGELF
>TRBV28|TRBJ2-2
ASRPQVPTGELF
>TRBV5-1|TRBJ2-1
ASSSQGYNEQF
>TRBV28|TRBJ2-2
ASSLGTLNTGELF
>TRBV6-5|TRBJ2-2
ASTEWVRELF
>TRBV18|TRBJ2-5
ASSLGAYQETQY
>TRBV30|TRBJ1-4
AWSPGIAQTNEKLF
>TRBV12-3/TRBV12-4|TRBJ2-5
ASSRQTQETQY
>TRBV20-1|TRBJ1-1
SARGEMAF
>TRBV19|TRBJ2-2
ASSIGRAGASTGELF
>TRBV2|TRBJ1-1
ASSLKQFKGTEAF
>TRBV19|TRBJ2-7
ASSIGGDRPYEQY
>TRBV18|TRBJ2-1
ASSPGLAGTPKAVNEQF
>TRBV6-1|TRBJ1-2
AIQGGYGYT
>TRBV11-2|TRBJ2-7
ASSLGGPIREQY
>TRBV28|TRBJ2-7
ASRRTGYEQY
>TRBV5-4|TRBJ2-7
ASSLRTNEQY